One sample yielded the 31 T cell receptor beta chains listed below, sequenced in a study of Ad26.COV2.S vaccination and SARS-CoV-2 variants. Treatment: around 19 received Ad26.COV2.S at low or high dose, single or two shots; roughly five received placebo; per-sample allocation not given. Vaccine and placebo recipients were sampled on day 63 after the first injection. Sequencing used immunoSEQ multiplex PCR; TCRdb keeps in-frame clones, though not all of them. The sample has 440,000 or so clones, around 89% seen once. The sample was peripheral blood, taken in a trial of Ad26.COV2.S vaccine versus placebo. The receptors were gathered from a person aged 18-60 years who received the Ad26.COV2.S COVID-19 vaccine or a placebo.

The CDR3 DNA sequence: TGTGCCAGCGAGGGGATAAAAGATACGCAGTATTTT. Amino acids: CASEGIKDTQYF. The V gene is TRBV3-1 (or the pseudogene TRBV3-2), the J gene TRBJ2-3; D possibly uses TRBD1 or TRBD2 (5 bases each). Between the trimmed V and J ends, which lost 8 bases and 5 bases, there was a span of 11 bases. Germline lookup yields CDR1 LGHDT and CDR2 YNNKEL (reference sequence). This CDR3 spans 12 amino acids.

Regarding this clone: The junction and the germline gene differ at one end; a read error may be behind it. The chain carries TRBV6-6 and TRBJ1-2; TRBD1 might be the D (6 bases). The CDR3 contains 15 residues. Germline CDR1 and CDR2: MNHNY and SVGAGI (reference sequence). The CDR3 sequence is CASSFIGAGAYSYTF. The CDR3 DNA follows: TGTGCCAGCAGTTTTATCGGCGCGGGGGCCTATAGCTACACCTTC.

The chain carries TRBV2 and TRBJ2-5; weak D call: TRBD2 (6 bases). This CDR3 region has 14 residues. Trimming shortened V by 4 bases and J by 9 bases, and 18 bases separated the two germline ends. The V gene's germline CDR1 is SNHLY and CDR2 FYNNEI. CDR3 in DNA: TGTGCCAGCAGTGCGGCGCTAGCGACCCGGGCCCAGTACTTC. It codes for CASSAALATRAQYF.

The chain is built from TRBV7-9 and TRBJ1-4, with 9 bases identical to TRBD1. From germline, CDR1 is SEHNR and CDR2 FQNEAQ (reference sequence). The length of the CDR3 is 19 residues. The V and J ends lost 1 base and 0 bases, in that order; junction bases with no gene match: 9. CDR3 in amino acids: CASSLVPGTGRPTNEKLFF. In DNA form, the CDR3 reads TGTGCCAGCAGCTTAGTACCCGGGACAGGGCGACCAACTAATGAAAAACTGTTTTTT.

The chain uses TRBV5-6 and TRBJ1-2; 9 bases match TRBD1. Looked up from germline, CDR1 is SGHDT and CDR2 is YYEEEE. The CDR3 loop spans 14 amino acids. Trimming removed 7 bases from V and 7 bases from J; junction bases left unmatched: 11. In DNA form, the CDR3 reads TGTGCCAGCGCCCGGGACAGGGTTTGGTCTGGCTACACCTTC. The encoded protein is CASARDRVWSGYTF.

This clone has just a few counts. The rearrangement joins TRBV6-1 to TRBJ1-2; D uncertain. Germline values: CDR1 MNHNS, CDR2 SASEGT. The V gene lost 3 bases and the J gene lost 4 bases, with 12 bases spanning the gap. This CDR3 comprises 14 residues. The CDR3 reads CASSEVEGPYGYTF. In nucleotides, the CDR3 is TGTGCCAGCAGTGAGGTAGAGGGTCCCTATGGCTACACCTTC.

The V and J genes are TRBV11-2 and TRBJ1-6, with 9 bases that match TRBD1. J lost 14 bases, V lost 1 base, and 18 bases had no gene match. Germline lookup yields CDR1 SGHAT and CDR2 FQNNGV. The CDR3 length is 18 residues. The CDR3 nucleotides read TGTGCCAGCAGCTTAGCCTCAATAGCCGGGACAGGGAGCTTGGCCCTCCACTTT. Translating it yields CASSLASIAGTGSLALHF.

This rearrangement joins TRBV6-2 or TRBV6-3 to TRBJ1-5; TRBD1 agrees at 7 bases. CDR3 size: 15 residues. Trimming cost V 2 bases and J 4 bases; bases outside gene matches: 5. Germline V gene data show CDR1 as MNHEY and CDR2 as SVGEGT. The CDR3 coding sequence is TGTGCCAGCAGTTACCTCGACAGGGTTAATCAGCCCCAGCATTTT. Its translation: CASSYLDRVNQPQHF.

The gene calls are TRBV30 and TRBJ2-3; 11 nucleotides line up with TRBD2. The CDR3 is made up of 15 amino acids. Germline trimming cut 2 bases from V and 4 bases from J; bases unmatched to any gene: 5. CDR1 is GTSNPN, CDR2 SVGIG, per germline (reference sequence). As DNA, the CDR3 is TGTGCCTGGAGTACGCCGGGACTAGCGGCAGATACGCAGTATTTT. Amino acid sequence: CAWSTPGLAADTQYF.

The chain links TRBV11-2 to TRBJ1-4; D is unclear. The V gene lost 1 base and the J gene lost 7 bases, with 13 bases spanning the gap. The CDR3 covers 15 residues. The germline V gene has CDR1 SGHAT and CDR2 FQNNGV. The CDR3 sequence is CASSLVLGAGEKLFF. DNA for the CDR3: TGTGCCAGCAGCTTAGTTTTGGGTGCGGGTGAAAAACTGTTTTTT. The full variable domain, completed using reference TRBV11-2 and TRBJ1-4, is EAGVAQSPRYKIIEKRQSVAFWCNPISGHATLYWYQQILGQGPKLLIQFQNNGVVDDSQLPKDRFSAERLKGVDSTLKIQPAKLEDSAVYLCASSLVLGAGEKLFFGSGTQLSVL.

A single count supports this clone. CDR3 amino acids: CATSPGGVFATF. CDR3 nucleotide sequence: TGTGCCACCAGTCCGGGGGGGGTGTTCGCCACCTTC. The chain joins TRBV24-1 to TRBJ1-2; perhaps TRBD1 as D (5 bases). The germline V and J ends were trimmed by 6 bases and 13 bases, with 17 bases remaining between them. The CDR3 has 12 amino acids. Germline CDR1 and CDR2: KGHDR and SFDVKD.

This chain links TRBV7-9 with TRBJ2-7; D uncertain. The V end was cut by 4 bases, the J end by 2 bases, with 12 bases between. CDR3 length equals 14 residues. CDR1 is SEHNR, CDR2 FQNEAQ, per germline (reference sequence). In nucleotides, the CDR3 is TGTGCCAGCAGCTCCGACCCCAACACCTACGAGCAGTACTTC. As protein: CASSSDPNTYEQYF.

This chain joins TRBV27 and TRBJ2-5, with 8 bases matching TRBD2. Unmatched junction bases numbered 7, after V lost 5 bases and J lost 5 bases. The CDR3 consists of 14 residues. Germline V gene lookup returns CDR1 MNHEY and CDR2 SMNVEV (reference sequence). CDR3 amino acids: CASSKGLVRETQYF. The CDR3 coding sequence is TGTGCCAGCAGTAAGGGACTAGTACGGGAGACCCAGTACTTC.

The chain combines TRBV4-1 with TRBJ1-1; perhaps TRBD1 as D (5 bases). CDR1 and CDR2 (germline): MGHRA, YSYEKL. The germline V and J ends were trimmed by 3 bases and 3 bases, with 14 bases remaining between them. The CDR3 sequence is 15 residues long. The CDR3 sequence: CASSHPSRGDTEAFF. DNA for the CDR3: TGCGCCAGCAGCCACCCGAGTAGAGGGGACACTGAAGCTTTCTTT.

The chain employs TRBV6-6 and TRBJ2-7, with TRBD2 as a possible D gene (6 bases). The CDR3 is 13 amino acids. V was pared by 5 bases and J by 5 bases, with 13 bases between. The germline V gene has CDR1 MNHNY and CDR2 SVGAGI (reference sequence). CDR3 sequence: CASSPHSSDEQYF. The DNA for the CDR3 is TGTGCCAGCAGTCCCCACTCTAGCGACGAGCAGTACTTC.

The CDR3 nucleotides read TGTGCCAGCAGCTTTCCCCGGTTCGGTAGCGGGTACAATGAGCAGTTCTTC. Translating it yields CASSFPRFGSGYNEQFF. The rearrangement uses TRBV7-8 and TRBJ2-1; 7 positions match TRBD2. CDR1 SGHVS and CDR2 FQNEAQ come from the germline V gene. J lost 4 bases, V lost 3 bases, and 12 bases had no gene match. The CDR3 has 17 residues. Together with reference TRBV7-8 and TRBJ2-1, the CDR3 gives the full variable domain: GAGVSQSPRYKVAKRGQDVALRCDPISGHVSLFWYQQALGQGPEFLTYFQNEAQLDKSGLPSDRFFAERPEGSVSTLKIQRTQQEDSAVYLCASSFPRFGSGYNEQFFGPGTRLTVL.

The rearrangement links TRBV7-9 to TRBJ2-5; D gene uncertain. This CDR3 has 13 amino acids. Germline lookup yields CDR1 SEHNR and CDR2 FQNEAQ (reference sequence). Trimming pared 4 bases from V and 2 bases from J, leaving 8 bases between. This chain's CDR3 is CASSSRLQETQYF. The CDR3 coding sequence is TGTGCCAGCAGCTCTAGGTTACAAGAGACCCAGTACTTC.

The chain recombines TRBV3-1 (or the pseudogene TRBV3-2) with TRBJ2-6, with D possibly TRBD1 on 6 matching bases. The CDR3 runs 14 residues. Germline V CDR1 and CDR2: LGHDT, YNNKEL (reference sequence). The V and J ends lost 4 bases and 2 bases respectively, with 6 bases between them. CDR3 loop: CASSRTAGANVLTF. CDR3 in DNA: TGTGCCAGCAGCCGGACAGCTGGGGCCAACGTCCTGACTTTC.

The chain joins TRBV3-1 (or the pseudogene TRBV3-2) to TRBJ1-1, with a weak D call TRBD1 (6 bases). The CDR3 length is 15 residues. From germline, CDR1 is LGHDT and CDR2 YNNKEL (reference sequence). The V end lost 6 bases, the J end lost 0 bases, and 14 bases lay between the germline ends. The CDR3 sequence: CASRRNRDMNTEAFF. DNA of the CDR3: TGTGCCAGCAGGCGAAACAGGGACATGAACACTGAAGCTTTCTTT.

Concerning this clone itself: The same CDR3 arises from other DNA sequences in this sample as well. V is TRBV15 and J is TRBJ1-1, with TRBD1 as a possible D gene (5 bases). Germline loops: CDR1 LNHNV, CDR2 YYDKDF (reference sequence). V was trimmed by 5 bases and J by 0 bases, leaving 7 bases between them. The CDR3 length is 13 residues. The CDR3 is CATSQGLNTEAFF. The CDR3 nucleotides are TGTGCCACCAGCCAGGGACTGAACACTGAAGCTTTCTTT.

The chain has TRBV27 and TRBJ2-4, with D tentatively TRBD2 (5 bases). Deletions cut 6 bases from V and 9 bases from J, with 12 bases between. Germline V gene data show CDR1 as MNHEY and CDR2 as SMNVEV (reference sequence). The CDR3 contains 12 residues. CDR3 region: CASSSDRGIQYF. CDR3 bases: TGTGCCAGCAGCTCAGACCGGGGCATTCAGTACTTC.

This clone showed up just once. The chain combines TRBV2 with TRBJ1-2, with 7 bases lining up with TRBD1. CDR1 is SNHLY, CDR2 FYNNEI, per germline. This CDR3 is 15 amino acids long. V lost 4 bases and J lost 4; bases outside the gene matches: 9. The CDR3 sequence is CASSGSDRASYGYTF. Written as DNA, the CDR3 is TGTGCCAGCAGTGGGTCAGACAGGGCCTCCTATGGCTACACCTTC.

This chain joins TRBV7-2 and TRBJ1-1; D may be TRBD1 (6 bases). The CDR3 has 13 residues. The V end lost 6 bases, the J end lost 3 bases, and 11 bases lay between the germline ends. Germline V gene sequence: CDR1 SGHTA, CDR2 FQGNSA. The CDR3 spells CASRVRGDTEAFF. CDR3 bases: TGTGCCAGCAGGGTCAGGGGTGACACTGAAGCTTTCTTT. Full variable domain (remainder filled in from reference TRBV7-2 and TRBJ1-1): GAGVSQSPSNKVTEKGKDVELRCDPISGHTALYWYRQSLGQGLEFLIYFQGNSAPDKSGLPSDRFSAERTGGSVSTLTIQRTQQEDSAVYLCASRVRGDTEAFFGQGTRLTVV.

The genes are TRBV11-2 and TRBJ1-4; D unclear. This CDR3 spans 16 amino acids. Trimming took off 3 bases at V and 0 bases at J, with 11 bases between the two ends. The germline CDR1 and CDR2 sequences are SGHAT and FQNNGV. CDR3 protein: CASSFVGGATNEKLFF. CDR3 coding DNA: TGTGCCAGCAGCTTTGTCGGTGGGGCAACTAATGAAAAACTGTTTTTT.

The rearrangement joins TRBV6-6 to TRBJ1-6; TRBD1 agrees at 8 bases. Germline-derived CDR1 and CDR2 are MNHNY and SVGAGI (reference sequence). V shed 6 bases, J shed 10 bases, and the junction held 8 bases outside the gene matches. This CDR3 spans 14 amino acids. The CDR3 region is CASSTGQGRSPLHF. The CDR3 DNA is TGTGCCAGCAGCACCGGACAGGGTCGATCACCCCTCCACTTT.

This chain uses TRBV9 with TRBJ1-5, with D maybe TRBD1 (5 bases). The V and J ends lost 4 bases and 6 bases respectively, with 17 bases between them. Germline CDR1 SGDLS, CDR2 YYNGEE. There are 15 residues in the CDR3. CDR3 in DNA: TGTGCCAGCAGCTCCCGGGGGGGGTCGGGTCAGCCCCAGCATTTT. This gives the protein CASSSRGGSGQPQHF.

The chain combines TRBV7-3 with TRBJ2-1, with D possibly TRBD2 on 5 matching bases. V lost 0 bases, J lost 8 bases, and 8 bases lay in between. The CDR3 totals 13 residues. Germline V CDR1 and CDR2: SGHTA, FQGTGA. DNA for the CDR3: TGTGCCAGCAGCTTAACGGAGGTCCATGAGCAGTTCTTC. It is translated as CASSLTEVHEQFF. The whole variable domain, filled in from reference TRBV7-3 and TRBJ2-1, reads GAGVSQTPSNKVTEKGKYVELRCDPISGHTALYWYRQSLGQGPEFLIYFQGTGAADDSGLPNDRFFAVRPEGSVSTLKIQRTERGDSAVYLCASSLTEVHEQFFGPGTRLTVL.

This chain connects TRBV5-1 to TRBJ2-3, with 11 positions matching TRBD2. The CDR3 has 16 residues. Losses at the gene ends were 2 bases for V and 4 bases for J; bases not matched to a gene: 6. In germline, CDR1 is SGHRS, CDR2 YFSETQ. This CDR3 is CASSFTSGGVADTQYF. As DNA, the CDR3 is TGCGCCAGCAGCTTCACTAGCGGGGGTGTCGCAGATACGCAGTATTTT.

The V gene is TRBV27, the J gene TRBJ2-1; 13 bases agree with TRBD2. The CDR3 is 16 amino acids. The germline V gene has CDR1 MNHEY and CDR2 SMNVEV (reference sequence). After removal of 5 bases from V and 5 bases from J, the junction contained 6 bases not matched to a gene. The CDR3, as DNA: TGTGCCAGCAGTCCCCTAGGACTAGCGGGAGACAATGAGCAGTTCTTC. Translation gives CASSPLGLAGDNEQFF.

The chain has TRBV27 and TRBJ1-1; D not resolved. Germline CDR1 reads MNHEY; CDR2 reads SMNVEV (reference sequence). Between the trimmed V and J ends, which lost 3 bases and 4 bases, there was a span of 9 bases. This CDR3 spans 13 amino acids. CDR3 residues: CASSLRQFTEAFF. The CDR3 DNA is TGTGCCAGCAGTTTGAGGCAGTTCACTGAAGCTTTCTTT.

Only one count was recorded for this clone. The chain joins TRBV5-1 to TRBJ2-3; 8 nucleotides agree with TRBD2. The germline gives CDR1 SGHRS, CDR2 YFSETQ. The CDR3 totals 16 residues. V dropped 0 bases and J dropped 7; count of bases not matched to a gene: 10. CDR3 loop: CASSLGLARLVNTQYF. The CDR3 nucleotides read TGCGCCAGCAGCTTGGGACTAGCGAGGTTGGTAAATACGCAGTATTTT.